This TCR beta chain appears in the sequencing data of a study of early T cells in non-severe SARS-CoV-2 infection. Study-level information: Sequencing targeted bulk RNA from unsorted whole blood, leaving chains unpaired. Findings and limits, study-wide: Matching against VDJdb likely underestimated virus-specific expansions, favoring anti-spike CD8.

Germline V gives CDR1 WSHSY, CDR2 SAAADI. V was cut by 4 bases and J by 0 bases, with 13 bases left in between. This CDR3 has 16 residues. A note on this clonotype: Its antigen is as yet unknown.

Attachment of unique molecular identifiers was made to individual cDNA molecules. TCRdb reprocessed the 5' RACE reads with MiXCR, giving one entry per CDR3 protein. The sample holds tens of thousands of distinct CDR3 sequences; roughly 13% are singletons and the top ten take about 8.3%. Sequenced material: whole blood. The clonotype originates from an adult who was a healthcare worker with PCR-confirmed SARS-CoV-2 infection or an uninfected control (not recorded which). V is TRBV10-2 and J is TRBJ2-1; no clear D gene. CDR3 nucleotide sequence: TGCGCCAGCAGTGCCCCAGCGCTCAGCTCCTACAATGAGCAGTTCTTC. This encodes CASSAPALSSYNEQFF.